This T cell receptor beta chain emerged from a study of sequential checkpoint blockade in melanoma. About the research overall: Randomization was 1:1 between first-line nivolumab→ipilimumab and ipilimumab→nivolumab. After both sequences, patients received maintenance nivolumab.

Data came from immunoSEQ multiplex PCR; TCRdb stores just in-frame clones and leaves some out. The sample has 16,000 or so clones; more than 85% are singletons. Treatment given: randomized to nivolumab then ipilimumab (arm A) or the reverse (arm B). None of the patients previously received DNA-damaging chemotherapy. From thawed PBMCs, live CD3+CD8+ cells negative for CD19 and CD56 were sorted. Specimen: CD8+ T cells sorted from blood (inferred from file names), collected from a patient given nivolumab and ipilimumab in sequence. The clonotype originates from a human donor with melanoma.

The CDR3 is CASSFWELGPQHF. Here the CDR3 DNA reads TGTGCCAGCAGTTTTTGGGAGTTGGGGCCCCAGCATTTT. This sequence joins TRBV27 and TRBJ1-5; D is ambiguous. V was pared by 3 bases and J by 9 bases, with 12 bases between. CDR3 length: 13 residues. From germline, CDR1 is MNHEY and CDR2 SMNVEV (reference sequence).